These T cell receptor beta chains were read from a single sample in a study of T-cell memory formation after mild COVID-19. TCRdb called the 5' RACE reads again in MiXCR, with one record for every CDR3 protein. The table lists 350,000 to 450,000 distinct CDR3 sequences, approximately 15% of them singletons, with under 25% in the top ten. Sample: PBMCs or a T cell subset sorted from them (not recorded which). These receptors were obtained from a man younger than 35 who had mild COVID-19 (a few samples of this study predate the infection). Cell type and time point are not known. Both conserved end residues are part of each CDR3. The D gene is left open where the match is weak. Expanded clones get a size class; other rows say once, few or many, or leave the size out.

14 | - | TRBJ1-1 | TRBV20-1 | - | TGCAGTGCTAGAGATCCTTCCATACGTGGTGAAGCTTTCTTT | CSARDPSIRGEAFF
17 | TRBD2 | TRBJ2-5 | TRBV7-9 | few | TGTGCCAGCAGCTTAGGGGAGACTAGCGGGGGTCAAGAGACCCAGTACTTC | CASSLGETSGGQETQYF
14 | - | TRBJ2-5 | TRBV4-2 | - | TGTGCCAGCAGCACAAGGGGGGAACAAGAGACCCAGTACTTC | CASSTRGEQETQYF
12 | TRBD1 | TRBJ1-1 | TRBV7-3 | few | TGTGCCAGCAGCCCCCAGGGGGGTCAAGCTTTCTTT | CASSPQGGQAFF
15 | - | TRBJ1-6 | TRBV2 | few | TGTGCCAGCATCCTGCGGAGCTCTGGTAATTCACCCCTCCACTTT | CASILRSSGNSPLHF
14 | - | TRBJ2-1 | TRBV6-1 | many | TGTGCCAGCAGACCTTTACTTAGGGGTATGGAGCAGTTCTTC | CASRPLLRGMEQFF
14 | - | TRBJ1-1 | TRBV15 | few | TGTGCCACCAGCAGGGGCAGTAACCCGGCTGAAGCTTTCTTT | CATSRGSNPAEAFF
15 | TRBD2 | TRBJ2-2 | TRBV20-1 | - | TGCAGTGCTTCCGGGACTAGCGGGGTTGGCGGGGAGCTGTTTTTT | CSASGTSGVGGELFF
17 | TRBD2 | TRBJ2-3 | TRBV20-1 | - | TGCAGTGCTAGAGGGACTAGCGGGGGGGTGCGTGCAGGAACGCAGTATTTT | CSARGTSGGVRAGTQYF
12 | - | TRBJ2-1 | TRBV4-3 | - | TGCGCCAGCAGCCAAGGCTTCAATGAGCAGTTCTTC | CASSQGFNEQFF
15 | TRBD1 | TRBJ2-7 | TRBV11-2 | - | TGTGCCAGCAGCCCGCCGCCGGGACAGGGGTACGAGCAGTACTTC | CASSPPPGQGYEQYF
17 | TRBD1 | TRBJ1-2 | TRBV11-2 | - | TGTGCCAGCAGCGCTCCGGGACAGGGGGCTAGTAACTATGGCTACACCTTC | CASSAPGQGASNYGYTF
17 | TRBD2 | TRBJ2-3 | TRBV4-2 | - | TGTGCCAGCAGCCAAGGCAATAGCGGGGTCGGCACAGATACGCAGTATTTT | CASSQGNSGVGTDTQYF
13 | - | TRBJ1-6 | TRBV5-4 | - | TGTGCCAGCAGCTTGCGGCCTAATTCACCCCTCCACTTT | CASSLRPNSPLHF
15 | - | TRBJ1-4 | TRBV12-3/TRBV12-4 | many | TGTGCCAGCAGAGCCGCGGGGCAGGGGTGGGAAAAACTGTTTTTT | CASRAAGQGWEKLFF
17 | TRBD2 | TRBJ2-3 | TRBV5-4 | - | TGTGCCAGCAGCAGGACTAGCGGGGGGGTATTAACAGATACGCAGTATTTT | CASSRTSGGVLTDTQYF
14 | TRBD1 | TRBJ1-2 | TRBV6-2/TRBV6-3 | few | TGTGCCAGCAGTTACCGGGACAGGGGGGTTGGCTACACCTTC | CASSYRDRGVGYTF
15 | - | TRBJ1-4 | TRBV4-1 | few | TGCGCCAGCAGCCAGAGACACGGAGATAATGAAAAACTGTTTTTT | CASSQRHGDNEKLFF
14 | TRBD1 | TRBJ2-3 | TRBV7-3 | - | TGTGCCAGCAGCCTACACACAGGGGACGATACGCAGTATTTT | CASSLHTGDDTQYF
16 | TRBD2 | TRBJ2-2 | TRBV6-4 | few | TGTGCCAGCAGTGACTTTAGCGGGGCCGACACCGGGGAGCTGTTTTTT | CASSDFSGADTGELFF
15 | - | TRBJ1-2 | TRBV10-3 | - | TGTGCCATCAGCCCGGGGGCTTCGTATCACTATGGCTACACCTTC | CAISPGASYHYGYTF
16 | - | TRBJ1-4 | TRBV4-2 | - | TGTGCCAGCAGCCGAGGCACTGAGGGTACTAATGAAAAACTGTTTTTT | CASSRGTEGTNEKLFF
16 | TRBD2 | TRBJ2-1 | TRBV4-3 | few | TGCGCCAGCAGCCAAGGTGCGGGGGGGCTGGGCAATGAGCAGTTCTTC | CASSQGAGGLGNEQFF
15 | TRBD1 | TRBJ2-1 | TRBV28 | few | TGTGCCAGCAGTTCCGGACAGGTCGGCTACAATGAGCAGTTCTTC | CASSSGQVGYNEQFF
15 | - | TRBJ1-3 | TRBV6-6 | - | TGTGCCAGCGGCCTGGGGGCCTTCTCTGGAAACACCATATATTTT | CASGLGAFSGNTIYF
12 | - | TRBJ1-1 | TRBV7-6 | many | TGTGCCAGCAGCCTAAACGGGGCGGAGGCTTTCTTT | CASSLNGAEAFF
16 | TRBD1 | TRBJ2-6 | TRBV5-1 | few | TGCGCCAGCAGCTTACTAGGGGGCGTCGGGGCCAACGTCCTGACTTTC | CASSLLGGVGANVLTF
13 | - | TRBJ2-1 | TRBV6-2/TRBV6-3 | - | TGTGCCAGCAGTCAGGGGCCTGGGAGGTCTGAGTTCTTC | CASSQGPGRSEFF
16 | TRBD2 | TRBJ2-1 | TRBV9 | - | TGTGCCAGCAGCGGCGGGACTAGCGGGGGATACAATGAGCAGTTCTTC | CASSGGTSGGYNEQFF
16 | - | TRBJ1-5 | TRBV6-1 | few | TGTGCCAGCAGTGCTACAACAGGAGTTAGGAATCAGCCCCAGCATTTT | CASSATTGVRNQPQHF
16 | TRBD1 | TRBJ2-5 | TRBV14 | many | TGTGCCAGCAGCCAGGGGACAGGGGGCTACCAAGAGACCCAGTACTTC | CASSQGTGGYQETQYF
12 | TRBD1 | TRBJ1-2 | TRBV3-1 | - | TGTGCCAGCAGCTTTTACCAGGGGGAGCACACCTTC | CASSFYQGEHTF
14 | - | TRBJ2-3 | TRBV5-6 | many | TGTGCCAGCAGCTTCTACTCTAGCACAGATACGCAGTATTTT | CASSFYSSTDTQYF
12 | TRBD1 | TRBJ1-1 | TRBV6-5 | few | TGTGCCAGCAGTTACTCGGACAGGGGTCTATTCTTT | CASSYSDRGLFF
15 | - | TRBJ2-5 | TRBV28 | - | TGTGCCAGCAGGCCCGTGACGGGCCGAAGAGAGACCCAGTACTTC | CASRPVTGRRETQYF
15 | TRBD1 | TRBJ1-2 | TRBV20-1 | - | TGCAGTGCGCGTATCCGGGACAGGGGGCTTAGTGGCTACACCTTC | CSARIRDRGLSGYTF
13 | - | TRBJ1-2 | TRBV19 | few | TGTGCCAGTGGATTGTGGAAGGACTATGGCTACACCTTC | CASGLWKDYGYTF
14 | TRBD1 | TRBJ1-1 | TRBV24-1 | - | TGTGCCACCAGGGAGACAGGGGGGAACACTGAAGCTTTCTTT | CATRETGGNTEAFF
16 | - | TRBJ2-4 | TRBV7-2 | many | TGTGCCAGCAGCTTAGCGAGCCAGGGGGCCAAAAACATTCAGTACTTC | CASSLASQGAKNIQYF
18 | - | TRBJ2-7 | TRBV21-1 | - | TGTGCCAGCAGCCCCTCGGGCAGCCGCGTACCGATCTTCTACGAGCAGTACTTC | CASSPSGSRVPIFYEQYF
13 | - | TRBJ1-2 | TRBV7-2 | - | TGTGCCAGCAGCGCAGGACAGACCTATGGCTACACCTTC | CASSAGQTYGYTF
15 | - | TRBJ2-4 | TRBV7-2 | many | TGTGCCAGCAGCTTAGCCGGATCAGCCAAAAACATTCAGTACTTC | CASSLAGSAKNIQYF
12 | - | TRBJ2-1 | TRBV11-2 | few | TGTGCCAGCAGCTACCTGGGCAATGAGCAGTTCTTC | CASSYLGNEQFF
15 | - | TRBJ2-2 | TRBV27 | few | TGTGCCAGCAGCCTCAGGGGGGCAGAAGCCGGGGAGCTGTTTTTT | CASSLRGAEAGELFF
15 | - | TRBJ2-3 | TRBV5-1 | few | TGCGCCAGCAGCTCCTTAGCGGTTAGCACAGATACGCAGTATTTT | CASSSLAVSTDTQYF
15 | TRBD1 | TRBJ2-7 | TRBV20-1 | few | TGCAGTGCTAGACGACCCGGACAGGGGGGACGCGAGCAGTACTTC | CSARRPGQGGREQYF
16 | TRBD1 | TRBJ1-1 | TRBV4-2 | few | TGTGCCAGCAGCCAAGATTCCGGACAGGGACTGACTGAAGCTTTCTTT | CASSQDSGQGLTEAFF
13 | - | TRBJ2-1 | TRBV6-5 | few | TGTGCCAGCAGTTTCCGAGCCAGCGATGAGCAGTTCTTC | CASSFRASDEQFF
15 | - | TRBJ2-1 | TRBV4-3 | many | TGCGCCAGCAGCCAAGATCGGCGAGACTACAATGAGCAGTTCTTC | CASSQDRRDYNEQFF
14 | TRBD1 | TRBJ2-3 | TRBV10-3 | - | TGTGCCACGGAGGGGGCAGGGGGCTCAGATACGCAGTATTTT | CATEGAGGSDTQYF
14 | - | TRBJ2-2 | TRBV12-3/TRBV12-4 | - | TGTGCCAGCACCGACTCACCAAGGGCCGGGGAGCTGTTTTTT | CASTDSPRAGELFF
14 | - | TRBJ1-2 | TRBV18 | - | TGTGCCAGCTCACCAAGGGTGGCAGGGGTTGGCTACACCTTC | CASSPRVAGVGYTF
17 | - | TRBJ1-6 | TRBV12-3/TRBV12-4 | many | TGTGCCAGCAGTCGAATCGGGCAGAATACCGTTAATTCACCCCTCCACTTT | CASSRIGQNTVNSPLHF
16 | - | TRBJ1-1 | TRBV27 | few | TGTGCCAGCAGTTTATGGGGGATTGGGGGGAACACTGAAGCTTTCTTT | CASSLWGIGGNTEAFF